This T cell receptor (beta chain) was observed in a study of cytomegalovirus exposure and HLA in healthy donors. General observations from the study: There were under 200 TCR beta chains listed as cytomegalovirus-associated. Data from an earlier analysis indicated that most TCR beta V segments were productive either about 87% or about 30% of the time.

Trimming cost V 4 bases and J 6 bases; bases outside gene matches: 9. Per germline, CDR1 LGHNA and CDR2 YNFKEQ. This CDR3 is built from 15 residues. The PCR ran on 60 Vbeta and 13 Jbeta primers. The assay was immunoSEQ multiplex PCR, and TCRdb's table has in-frame clones only and misses some. The sample records roughly 200,000 clones, about 83% being singletons. Donors were nominally healthy when sampled, though unrecorded immune exposures were likely. Regarding this clone: Antigen: not known.

The clonotype originates from a female donor in good health and CMV-seronegative. Sequencing was performed on PBMCs. The chain joins TRBV4-2 to TRBJ2-7; 10 nucleotides align to TRBD1. The CDR3: CASSPTGTGVLEQYF. The CDR3 nucleotides read TGTGCCAGCAGCCCTACCGGGACAGGGGTGCTCGAGCAGTACTTC.